Listed below are T cell receptor beta chains from one sample, sequenced in a study of blood T cell repertoires in COVID-19. Clones were sequenced by immunoSEQ multiplex PCR, and TCRdb holds only the in-frame ones, with some missing. Altogether 160,000 or so clones are present, under 90% being singletons, with the ten largest covering around a sixth. The source material was PBMCs or T cells enriched from blood (not recorded which). The receptors were sampled from a man aged 60 to 69 who had recovered from COVID-19. Both conserved end residues are part of each CDR3. The D gene is left open where the match is weak. Clone size appears in some rows only: once, few, many, or a class for an expanded clone.

j_call d_call clone_size v_call cdr3_nt cdr3_aa
TRBJ2-7 . . TRBV18 TGTGCCAGCTGGGGAGGAACCTACGAGCAGTACTTC CASWGGTYEQYF
TRBJ1-2 . few TRBV5-4 TGTGCCAGCAGCTTGCCCGGGACAAACAGAGCCGATGGCTACACCTTC CASSLPGTNRADGYTF
TRBJ2-3 TRBD2 . TRBV27 TGTGCCAGCAGTATGATAGCGGGAAGTGATACGCAGTATTTT CASSMIAGSDTQYF
TRBJ1-2 . . TRBV5-4 TGTGCCAGCAGTCTTGACACCCGCTACACCTTC CASSLDTRYTF
TRBJ2-7 TRBD1 . TRBV29-1 TGCAGCGTTGAAGATTTGGGAACAGGGGGACTCGGCGAGCAGTACTTC CSVEDLGTGGLGEQYF
TRBJ1-5 TRBD1 . TRBV2 TGTGCCAGCACTGAACAGGGGGCAAGTCAGCCCCAGCATTTT CASTEQGASQPQHF
TRBJ1-3 . . TRBV6-5 TGTGCCAGCAGTTACTCAGGGGCCGTCTCTGGAAACACCATATATTTT CASSYSGAVSGNTIYF
TRBJ2-1 . many TRBV19 TGTGCCAGTAGTATATTGGGAGACAATGAGCAGTTCTTC CASSILGDNEQFF
TRBJ1-6 . few TRBV5-1 TGCGCCAGCAGCCGAAGGACGGGGGGTGATGGTTCACCCCTCCACTTT CASSRRTGGDGSPLHF
TRBJ1-2 . few TRBV14 TGTGCCAGCAGCCAAACAGGGAAGGATGGCTACACCTTC CASSQTGKDGYTF
TRBJ2-1 TRBD1 . TRBV10-3 TGTGCCATCAGTATGACAGGGGCCGAGCAGTTCTTC CAISMTGAEQFF
TRBJ2-1 TRBD2 . TRBV9 TGTGCCAGCAGCGTAGCTTTGTTAGCGGGAGTATATGGTAGTGAGCAGTTCTTC CASSVALLAGVYGSEQFF
TRBJ1-5 . . TRBV28 TGTGCCAGCAGTTTGAACGGGAGGACCAATCAGCCCCAGCATTTT CASSLNGRTNQPQHF
TRBJ1-2 TRBD1 . TRBV7-2 TGTGCCAGCAGCTCCCCGGGACAGGGTTTACGCTACACCTTC CASSSPGQGLRYTF
TRBJ1-2 . . TRBV7-2 TGTGCCAGCAGCCCCGGGACTCGCTACACCTTC CASSPGTRYTF
TRBJ2-3 TRBD2 . TRBV29-1 TGCAGCGTGGTGACTAGCCCGGGGGCAGATACGCAGTATTTT CSVVTSPGADTQYF
TRBJ1-5 TRBD1 . TRBV10-3 TGTGCCATCAGTGCGGGGACAGCTAGCAATCAGCCCCAGCATTTT CAISAGTASNQPQHF
TRBJ1-5 TRBD1 . TRBV2 TGTGCCAGCAGGACAGGGAATCAGCCCCAGCATTTT CASRTGNQPQHF
TRBJ1-5 . . TRBV5-4 TGTGCCAGAGGAACAGAAAATCAGCCCCAGCATTTT CARGTENQPQHF
TRBJ2-7 TRBD1 many TRBV7-2 TGTGCCAGCAGCTTATTAACAGGGGGAGCGGCCGAGCAGTACTTC CASSLLTGGAAEQYF
TRBJ1-2 . few TRBV10-3 TGTGCCATCAGTGAGTCTCCCCAGGGGAACTTTAACTATGGCTACACCTTC CAISESPQGNFNYGYTF
TRBJ2-1 TRBD1 . TRBV27 TGTGCCAGCAGTTTCCCCCCCAACAGGGGCCCAAGCTCCTACAATGAGCAGTTCTTC CASSFPPNRGPSSYNEQFF
TRBJ2-7 . . TRBV5-5 TGTGCCAGCAGCTTAGGACATGCGAACTACGAGCAGTACTTC CASSLGHANYEQYF
TRBJ1-4 . . TRBV30 TGTGCCTCGGTGGCAACTAATGAAAAACTGTTTTTT CASVATNEKLFF
TRBJ2-5 . . TRBV19 TGTGCCAGTAGTAAGGAGAAAGAGACCCAGTACTTC CASSKEKETQYF
TRBJ1-6 . few TRBV30 TGTGCCTGGAGCCCTAACCCCGATTCACCCCTCCACTTT CAWSPNPDSPLHF
TRBJ2-1 TRBD2 . TRBV7-2 TGTGCCAGCAGCTTAGGCGGGAGGGCCAGGAATGAGCAGTTCTTC CASSLGGRARNEQFF
TRBJ2-7 TRBD1 . TRBV18 TGTGCCAGCTCCCCCGGAGCCCGACAGGGGCACTACGAGCAGTACTTC CASSPGARQGHYEQYF
TRBJ2-7 TRBD1 . TRBV28 TGTGCCAGCAGGAAGTGGACAGGGGGCGCGGGGGAGCAGTACTTC CASRKWTGGAGEQYF
TRBJ2-7 TRBD1 once TRBV14 TGTGCCAGCAGCGGGGGACAGGGGGCCTCTCACGAGCAGTACTTC CASSGGQGASHEQYF
TRBJ2-2 . few TRBV2 TGTGCCAGCAACAGGCGGGGCCCGACCGGGGAGCTGTTTTTT CASNRRGPTGELFF
TRBJ1-1 TRBD1 once TRBV7-9 TGTGCCAGCCTTGGACAGGGAGGACCTAACGCTGAAGCTTTCTTT CASLGQGGPNAEAFF
TRBJ1-2 TRBD1 few TRBV5-1 TGCGCCAGCAGCTTAGAGGGGGCGAATGGCTACACCTTC CASSLEGANGYTF
TRBJ2-3 TRBD1 . TRBV24-1 TGTGCCACCACGGGACAGCCGACAGATACGCAGTATTTT CATTGQPTDTQYF
TRBJ2-3 TRBD2 . TRBV5-8 TGTGCCAGCAGCCTTCGCGGGGGGGTTATCGCAGATACGCAGTATTTT CASSLRGGVIADTQYF
TRBJ2-1 TRBD1 . TRBV15 TGTGCCACCAGTGGAAGGCCCCTCCCGTGGACAGGGTCCTACAATGAGCAGTTCTTC CATSGRPLPWTGSYNEQFF
TRBJ2-1 TRBD1 . TRBV5-5 TGTGCCAGCAGCTCGCCGGGACAGGGAAGGCGGAATGAGCAGTTCTTC CASSSPGQGRRNEQFF
TRBJ1-5 . . TRBV3-1/TRBV3-2 TGTGCCAGCAGCCAAATGGCCTCCAATCAGCCCCAGCATTTT CASSQMASNQPQHF
TRBJ1-2 . . TRBV14 TGTGCCAGCAGCCAAGATCTGACAGGTTACAATGGCTACACCTTC CASSQDLTGYNGYTF
TRBJ1-1 TRBD1 . TRBV7-9 TGTGCCAGCAGCTTATCGGGACAGGGCGCTGAAGCTTTCTTT CASSLSGQGAEAFF
TRBJ2-7 TRBD1 . TRBV27 TGTGCCAGCAGTTTGTCGGGACAGGGGTTGGCCTACGAGCAGTACTTC CASSLSGQGLAYEQYF
TRBJ2-1 TRBD2 . TRBV27 TGTGCCAGCAGTTTATCCGCGGGAGGATCCTACAATGAGCAGTTCTTC CASSLSAGGSYNEQFF
TRBJ1-6 . . TRBV19 TGTGCCAGTAGTATACGGGGTGTGGGGCAGGGGACGGATTCACCCCTCCACTTT CASSIRGVGQGTDSPLHF
TRBJ2-1 . once TRBV25-1 TGTGCCAGCAGTGATTTCAGGGTAGGTGAGCAGTTCTTC CASSDFRVGEQFF
TRBJ1-1 . . TRBV18 TGTGCCAGCTCACCGTCCGCAGGGGAGAACACTGAAGCTTTCTTT CASSPSAGENTEAFF
TRBJ1-1 . . TRBV5-1 TGCGCCAGCAGCCCCTTGAGGCAGAACACTGAAGCTTTCTTT CASSPLRQNTEAFF
TRBJ1-4 . . TRBV30 TGTGCCTGGAGTATCTGGGGAGGGGAAAAACTGTTTTTT CAWSIWGGEKLFF
TRBJ2-7 TRBD2 . TRBV3-1/TRBV3-2 TGTGCCAGCAGCCAAGAGTTCCTAGCGGGTACTACCACCTACGAGCAGTACTTC CASSQEFLAGTTTYEQYF
TRBJ1-3 . . TRBV6-6 TGTGCCAGCAGTTACGGGGGGTCATCTGGAAACACCATATATTTT CASSYGGSSGNTIYF
TRBJ1-5 . . TRBV7-9 TGTGCCAGCAGCTTAGCATCCGGCAATCAGCCCCAGCATTTT CASSLASGNQPQHF
TRBJ2-1 . . TRBV9 TGTGCCAGCAGCGTCCGGGACAAGCACAATGAGCAGTTCTTC CASSVRDKHNEQFF
TRBJ1-1 TRBD1 . TRBV18 TGTGCCAGCTCACCACAACAGGGGAGTAGGGTGAACACTGAAGCTTTCTTT CASSPQQGSRVNTEAFF
TRBJ2-2 TRBD2 many TRBV5-6 TGTGCCAGCAGCTTGGAAGCCGGGGGGAATATTAACACCGGGGAGCTGTTTTTT CASSLEAGGNINTGELFF
TRBJ1-5 . . TRBV6-5 TGTGCCAGCAGTCCTAGCCGCAATCAGCCCCAGCATTTT CASSPSRNQPQHF
TRBJ1-4 . few TRBV2 TGTGCCAGCAGTGAGGGGCAGGGTGGGGAAAAACTGTTTTTT CASSEGQGGEKLFF
TRBJ1-5 TRBD1 . TRBV25-1 TGTGCCAGCAGTGACCGGGGACAGGGCGATCAGCCCCAGCATTTT CASSDRGQGDQPQHF
TRBJ2-7 . few TRBV19 TGTGCCAGTAGTACGGAGAGTTACGAGCAGTACTTC CASSTESYEQYF
TRBJ2-1 TRBD2 . TRBV6-6 TGTGCCAGCAGTCGTAATTCCGGGACTAGCGCCGTCAATGAGCAGTTCTTC CASSRNSGTSAVNEQFF
TRBJ1-5 TRBD1 . TRBV5-1 TGCGCCAGCAGCCAGGGACAGGGAGAGGGGCAGCCCCAGCATTTT CASSQGQGEGQPQHF